This TCR beta chain was sequenced for a study of Graves' ophthalmopathy and Graves' hyperthyroidism. The TCR beta CDR3 regions underwent amplification from RNA transcripts. RT-PCR with HTBI primers came first, then second-round multiplex PCR. TCRdb called the multiplex PCR reads again in MiXCR, with one record for every CDR3 protein. Here the sample spans hundreds of thousands of distinct CDR3 sequences, approximately 21% being singletons. Ten or more counts support this clonotype. The CDR3 runs 15 residues. The J segment lost 6 bases and the V segment lost 5 bases, leaving 10 bases of the junction unmatched.

Source material: peripheral blood. The sequence came from a woman aged 18-29 years with stable Graves' hyperthyroidism. Some clones in this sample may be carry-over from other donors' samples. The chain recombines TRBV12-3 or TRBV12-4 with TRBJ1-1, with TRBD1 matching over 9 bases. CDR3 DNA sequence: TGTGCCAGCAGTGAACAGGGGGCCGGTGCCTCTGAAGCTTTCTTT. Its protein is CASSEQGAGASEAFF.